The 18 T cell receptor beta chains given below trace back to one sample, sequenced in a study of T cells in Graves' hyperthyroidism and ophthalmopathy. Amplification of TCR beta CDR3 regions used RNA as the template. Researchers ran a first-round RT-PCR on the TCR CDR3 using the HTBI primer set. TCRdb used MiXCR to reprocess the multiplex PCR reads, holding one entry per CDR3 protein. The data show 450,000 to 600,000 distinct CDR3 sequences, about 20% seen once. Input material: blood. These receptors came from a man aged 40-49 years with Graves' ophthalmopathy.

This clonotype has a handful of counts. This chain uses TRBV6-1 with TRBJ2-7, with no clear D. Trimming took off 5 bases at V and 5 bases at J, with 10 bases between the two ends. The germline gives CDR1 MNHNS, CDR2 SASEGT. This CDR3 is built from 12 residues. The CDR3: CASSQQRDEQYF. The CDR3 DNA is TGTGCCAGCAGTCAACAGAGAGACGAGCAGTACTTC.

This clonotype was detected a few times. The chain joins TRBV12-3 or TRBV12-4 to TRBJ1-4; D call uncertain. The CDR3 runs 11 residues. V shed 2 bases and J shed 8 bases, with 3 bases lying between them. CDR3: CASSLLEKLFF. CDR3 nucleotide sequence: TGTGCCAGCAGTTTATTGGAAAAACTGTTTTTT.

This clonotype was seen ten or more times. Compared with germline, one end of the junction differs, possibly owing to a read error. This chain uses TRBV6-1 with TRBJ2-3; TRBD2 might be the D (7 bases). Germline assignment: CDR1 MNHNS and CDR2 SASEGT. This CDR3 region has 14 residues. The CDR3 DNA reads as TGTGCCAGCAGCGAAGCGGGACACACAGATACGCAGTATTTT. Translated: CASSEAGHTDTQYF.

The J gene is TRBJ1-5, the V gene TRBV7-2; 9 bases agree with TRBD1. Germline V gives CDR1 SGHTA, CDR2 FQGNSA. This CDR3 is 15 amino acids long. Germline trimming cut 3 bases from V and 4 bases from J; bases unmatched to any gene: 4. The CDR3 DNA follows: TGTGCCAGCAGCTTGTGGACAGGGGCAAATCAGCCCCAGCATTTT. It encodes CASSLWTGANQPQHF.

This clonotype appeared many times. This sequence joins TRBV30 and TRBJ2-1; D is uncertain. Looked up from germline, CDR1 is GTSNPN and CDR2 is SVGIG (reference sequence). V lost 0 bases, J lost 4 bases, and 10 bases lay in between. The CDR3 runs 14 residues. The CDR3 is CAWSVDLGYNEQFF. The CDR3 DNA follows: TGTGCCTGGAGTGTTGATCTCGGGTACAATGAGCAGTTCTTC.

This clonotype was picked up a small number of times. The chain combines TRBV5-1 with TRBJ2-7, with D hard to call. The germline V gene has CDR1 SGHRS and CDR2 YFSETQ. CDR3 size: 15 residues. V was cut by 0 bases and J by 0 bases, with 10 bases left in between. CDR3 region: CASSLGQLGSYEQYF. In DNA form, the CDR3 reads TGCGCCAGCAGCTTGGGACAACTGGGCTCCTACGAGCAGTACTTC.

The chain couples TRBV6-2 or TRBV6-3 to TRBJ2-7; 9 bases match TRBD2. The CDR3 length is 14 residues. Unmatched junction bases numbered 2, after V lost 5 bases and J lost 0 bases. Germline loops: CDR1 MNHEY, CDR2 SVGEGT. In DNA form, the CDR3 reads TGTGCCAGCAGTCAGCGGGAGGCCTCCTACGAGCAGTACTTC. It yields the protein CASSQREASYEQYF.

The table lists this clonotype with many counts. V is TRBV20-1 and J is TRBJ2-7; 13 bases map to TRBD2. The CDR3 runs to 15 residues. Germline V gene lookup returns CDR1 DFQATT and CDR2 SNEGSKA (reference sequence). The trim removed 0 bases at V and 5 bases at J, leaving 4 bases unmatched. Written as DNA, the CDR3 is TGCAGTGCTAGAGATCTTACTAGCGGGAGGGACGAGCAGTACTTC. It encodes CSARDLTSGRDEQYF.

This clonotype was found a few times. This chain connects TRBV19 to TRBJ1-1; D gene uncertain. The ends were cut back, 5 bases at V and 7 bases at J, with 14 bases in the middle. The length of the CDR3 is 13 residues. Germline V lookup: CDR1 LNHDA, CDR2 SQIVND (reference sequence). The CDR3 bases are TGTGCCAGTAGTTCCGACCCGTGGGGTGAAGCTTTCTTT. Translation: CASSSDPWGEAFF.

This clonotype was seen many times. This rearrangement joins TRBV11-2 to TRBJ2-7, with D possibly matching TRBD2 (5 bases). The germline V gene has CDR1 SGHAT and CDR2 FQNNGV. V lost 4 bases and J 1 base, leaving 17 bases between the germline ends. The CDR3 contains 16 residues. The CDR3 nucleotides are TGTGCCAGCAGCTCCGGGAACTCCCATCGGTCCTACGAGCAGTACTTC. Amino acid sequence: CASSSGNSHRSYEQYF.

This rearrangement joins TRBV5-4 to TRBJ1-1, with 8 bases matching TRBD1. Germline loops: CDR1 SGHNT, CDR2 YYREEE (reference sequence). The CDR3 contains 14 residues. V dropped 4 bases and J dropped 3; count of bases not matched to a gene: 5. CDR3 residues: CASSVQGADTEAFF. CDR3 nucleotide sequence: TGTGCCAGCAGCGTCCAGGGGGCGGACACTGAAGCTTTCTTT.

To note about this clonotype: Just one base apart from a much larger clone, this may be a read error. The chain couples TRBV12-3 or TRBV12-4 to TRBJ2-7, with D perhaps TRBD2 (6 bases). The CDR3 spans 15 residues. V gave up 7 bases and J gave up 2 bases, with 18 bases separating them. CDR3 nucleotides: TGTGCCAGCACCCAGGGAGGTTTCGGCCCCTACGAGCAGTACTTC. This encodes CASTQGGFGPYEQYF.

This clonotype was seen a handful of times. The V gene is TRBV5-8, the J gene TRBJ1-1; the D is unclear. V lost 4 bases and J 1 base, leaving 14 bases between the germline ends. Germline V CDR1 and CDR2: SGHTS, YDEGEE. This CDR3 has 15 residues. CDR3 residues: CASSPDARTNTEAFF. DNA of the CDR3: TGTGCCAGCAGCCCTGATGCACGGACGAACACTGAAGCTTTCTTT.

This clonotype was seen only a few times. CDR3 nucleotide sequence: TGTGCTAGTGGTTTTAGCGGGGGGGCCAATGAGCAGTTCTTC. Protein: CASGFSGGANEQFF. This chain links TRBV12-5 with TRBJ2-1; 11 nucleotides line up with TRBD2. Germline CDR1 reads LGHNT; CDR2 reads FRNRAP. Trimming removed 3 bases from V and 6 bases from J; junction bases left unmatched: 1. The CDR3 loop spans 14 amino acids.

This clonotype has at least ten counts. The chain links TRBV28 to TRBJ1-1; the D is unclear. V dropped 4 bases and J dropped 1 base, with 13 bases sitting between them. The CDR3 spans 15 residues. Germline lookup yields CDR1 MDHEN and CDR2 SYDVKM. The CDR3 DNA follows: TGTGCCAGCAGTTCCCCCGGGCAGACGAACACTGAAGCTTTCTTT. Its protein product is CASSSPGQTNTEAFF.

This clonotype showed up just a few times. The chain recombines TRBV20-1 with TRBJ2-3; 7 positions agree with TRBD2. Germline CDR1 DFQATT, CDR2 SNEGSKA (reference sequence). The CDR3 is made up of 13 amino acids. The CDR3 spells CSGAGGRRDTQYF. In DNA form, the CDR3 reads TGCAGCGGCGCTGGCGGGAGAAGGGATACGCAGTATTTT.

This chain joins TRBV4-3 and TRBJ2-3; 8 positions match TRBD2. The CDR3 contains 15 residues. Trimming removed 4 bases from V and 3 bases from J; junction bases left unmatched: 6. Germline CDR1 and CDR2: LGHNA and YSLEER. As DNA, the CDR3 is TGCGCCAGCAGCCTTCGGGGGGGGATTACAGATACGCAGTATTTT. It codes for CASSLRGGITDTQYF.

CDR3 region: CASSWGDRGVSYNEQFF. The CDR3 DNA reads as TGTGCCAGCAGTTGGGGGGACAGGGGGGTCTCCTACAATGAGCAGTTCTTC. V gene TRBV28 combines with J gene TRBJ2-1, with TRBD1 identical over 11 bases. CDR1 is MDHEN and CDR2 is SYDVKM in the germline V gene. This CDR3 region has 17 residues. V was clipped by 4 bases and J by 0 bases; unmatched bases: 5.